Listed below are T cell receptor beta chains from one sample, sequenced in a study of CD8 T cells in ankylosing spondylitis. TCRdb recomputed calls from the 5' RACE reads with MiXCR, one row per CDR3 protein. The table records some 400,000 distinct CDR3 sequences, around 22% of them present only once. Sequencing input: blood, either unsorted or a sorted T cell fraction (not recorded which). These receptors were obtained from a male donor with ankylosing spondylitis. The CDR3 runs from the conserved cysteine through the conserved F or W. Fields, in order: D gene, V gene, J gene, clone size, CDR3 DNA, CDR3 protein. The D gene is left open where the match is weak. Expanded clones get a size class; other rows say once, few or many, or leave the size out.

>.|TRBV12-3/TRBV12-4|TRBJ1-3|.
TGTGCCAGCAGTCCGGGACACCTTATTCCTGGAAACACCATATATTTT
CASSPGHLIPGNTIYF
>.|TRBV7-9|TRBJ2-1|.
TGTGCCAGCAGCTTCGATGAGCAGTTCTTC
CASSFDEQFF
>TRBD1|TRBV7-2|TRBJ1-4|.
TGTGCCAGCAGCCTACGGACAGGGGACCGCGAAAAACTGTTTTTT
CASSLRTGDREKLFF
>.|TRBV12-3/TRBV12-4|TRBJ1-6|.
TGTGCCAGCAGTTTGGTCAGTACTTCACCCCTCCACTTT
CASSLVSTSPLHF
>TRBD2|TRBV2|TRBJ2-2|few
TGTGCCAGCAGCGTAAGCGGGAGGGAGAACACCGGGGAGCTGTTTTTT
CASSVSGRENTGELFF
>TRBD1|TRBV12-3/TRBV12-4|TRBJ2-1|few
TGTGCCAGCAGTTTAGCGCCAGAGGGGGCCCACAATGAGCAGTTCTTC
CASSLAPEGAHNEQFF
>.|TRBV20-1|TRBJ1-1|few
TGCAGTGCTAGCGAGGATTGGAATGAAGCTTTCTTT
CSASEDWNEAFF
>.|TRBV5-1|TRBJ2-7|.
TGCGCCAGCAGCTTGGTCCGGGATCACTCCTACGAGCAGTACTTC
CASSLVRDHSYEQYF
>.|TRBV7-2|TRBJ2-3|few
TGTGCCAGCAGCACTAGGGATACAGATACGCAGTATTTT
CASSTRDTDTQYF
>TRBD2|TRBV7-2|TRBJ2-2|few
TGTGCCAGCAGCTTCCCTAGCGGGACCTTCACCGGGGAGCTGTTTTTT
CASSFPSGTFTGELFF
>.|TRBV4-1|TRBJ1-5|.
TGCGCCAGCAGCTTGACAGAGGATCAGCCCCAGCATTTT
CASSLTEDQPQHF
>.|TRBV9|TRBJ2-5|once
TGTGCCAGCAGCTACGGCGGGGGCGCGGAGACCCAGTACTTC
CASSYGGGAETQYF
>TRBD2|TRBV14|TRBJ2-1|few
TGTGCCAGCAGCCAAGCTGGACTAGCGGGAGTGTACAGGAACAATGAGCAGTTCTTC
CASSQAGLAGVYRNNEQFF
>.|TRBV7-9|TRBJ2-1|few
TGTGCCAGCAGCTTAGCGTTCGGGGTCCCCGAGCAGTTCTTC
CASSLAFGVPEQFF
>.|TRBV5-1|TRBJ1-1|few
TGCGCCAGCAGCTTGGGTCAGCCGGAGAACACTGAAGCTTTCTTT
CASSLGQPENTEAFF
>.|TRBV6-1|TRBJ2-1|few
TGTGCCAGCCGAGTCTACGATGAGCAGTTCTTC
CASRVYDEQFF
>.|TRBV7-2|TRBJ1-2|few
TGTGCCAGCAGCGGTAACGCGGGGCGGCATGGCTACACCTTC
CASSGNAGRHGYTF
>.|TRBV20-1|TRBJ2-1|.
TGCAGTGCTAGACCCGGTTTCCGAGGGGGCAATGAGCAGTTCTTC
CSARPGFRGGNEQFF
>TRBD2|TRBV20-1|TRBJ2-2|.
TGCAGTGCTAGAGACGATGGTAGCGGGGGTTCGAACACCGGGGAGCTGTTTTTT
CSARDDGSGGSNTGELFF
>.|TRBV15|TRBJ2-1|.
TGTGCCACCAGCAGAGATCCGGGGAGCCCCTACAATGAGCAGTTCTTC
CATSRDPGSPYNEQFF
>.|TRBV5-1|TRBJ2-3|few
TGCGCCAGCAGTCCCGGGGCTGAGACAGATACGCAGTATTTT
CASSPGAETDTQYF
>TRBD1|TRBV12-3/TRBV12-4|TRBJ2-2|few
TGTGCCAGCAGCCGGGACAGGGGAATCACCGGGGAGCTGTTTTTT
CASSRDRGITGELFF
>.|TRBV6-1|TRBJ1-3|few
TGTGCCAGCAGGCGGGCTGACTCTGGAAACACCATATATTTT
CASRRADSGNTIYF
>.|TRBV20-1|TRBJ2-3|few
TGCAGTACGGGACGGGGAACGACATCGTCGGATACGCAGTATTTT
CSTGRGTTSSDTQYF
>.|TRBV28|TRBJ1-5|.
TGTGCCAGTCTAAGACGGAACAATCAGCCCCAGCATTTT
CASLRRNNQPQHF
>TRBD1|TRBV20-1|TRBJ2-3|.
TGCAGTGCCACAGGGGGCGAAGTTAAAGATACGCAGTATTTT
CSATGGEVKDTQYF
>.|TRBV10-1|TRBJ2-7|few
TGCGCCAGCAGTGAAGAAGGACTATCCTACGAGCAGTACTTC
CASSEEGLSYEQYF
>TRBD1|TRBV20-1|TRBJ1-5|.
TGCAGTGCCCGGGGCCCGGGACAGGGCTATCAGCCCCAGCATTTT
CSARGPGQGYQPQHF
>.|TRBV20-1|TRBJ2-7|.
TGCAGTGCTAGAGTCCTGAACAGGGGAGGCGGCTACGAGCAGTACTTC
CSARVLNRGGGYEQYF
>TRBD1|TRBV28|TRBJ2-7|few
TGTGCCAGCAGGAAGACGGACAGGGCCTACGAGCAGTACTTC
CASRKTDRAYEQYF
>.|TRBV3-1|TRBJ1-1|few
TGTGCCAGCACCTCAATCGGATCTGAAGCTTTCTTT
CASTSIGSEAFF
>.|TRBV29-1|TRBJ2-5|few
TGCAGCGTTGAAAGGGGCCGGGAGACCCAGTACTTC
CSVERGRETQYF